This T cell receptor (beta chain) was sequenced in a study of CD4 T cells in relation to SARS-CoV-2 and coronaviruses. The CDR3 has 15 residues. With V trimmed by 7 bases and J by 5 bases, 10 bases remained unmatched. Germline lookup yields CDR1 ENHRY and CDR2 SYGVKD. The assay was immunoSEQ multiplex PCR, and TCRdb's table has in-frame clones only and misses some. The repertoire has about 36,000 clones, about 80% of them found once; the top ten carry 6.6%. About this clone: Its antigen is currently unknown.

The sample comprised naive CD4+ T cells from PBMCs, cultured in vitro. Subset here: naive CD4+ T cells isolated by negative enrichment. This sequence originates from an adult with COVID-19. This chain joins TRBV10-3 and TRBJ2-1; 8 positions match TRBD2. For the CDR3, the DNA is TGTGCCATCACTAGAATAGCGGGATCCCACAATGAGCAGTTCTTC. This sequence encodes CAITRIAGSHNEQFF.